The clone carrying this T cell receptor (beta chain) appeared a few times. What it recognizes is unknown. TCRdb ran MiXCR on the 5' RACE reads and lists one entry per CDR3 protein. The sample includes a few hundred thousand distinct CDR3 sequences, approximately 16% of them seen just once. This sample stems from a study of T cells after yellow fever vaccination. General study points: Clonotypes found in both CD4 and CD8 compartments made up a small share.

The input for sequencing was PBMCs, taken around 5 days after the first yellow fever vaccination. The TCR was taken from a man younger than 35 who received the YFV17D yellow fever vaccine.

DNA of the CDR3: TGTGCCACCAGTCGCGGGGGTAGGGACACTGAAGCTTTCTTT. It codes for CATSRGGRDTEAFF. J is TRBJ1-1 and V is TRBV5-4, with D perhaps matching TRBD1 (5 bases). This CDR3 has 14 amino acids. Germline loops: CDR1 SGHNT, CDR2 YYREEE (reference sequence). V dropped 9 bases and J dropped 3 bases, with 18 bases sitting between them.